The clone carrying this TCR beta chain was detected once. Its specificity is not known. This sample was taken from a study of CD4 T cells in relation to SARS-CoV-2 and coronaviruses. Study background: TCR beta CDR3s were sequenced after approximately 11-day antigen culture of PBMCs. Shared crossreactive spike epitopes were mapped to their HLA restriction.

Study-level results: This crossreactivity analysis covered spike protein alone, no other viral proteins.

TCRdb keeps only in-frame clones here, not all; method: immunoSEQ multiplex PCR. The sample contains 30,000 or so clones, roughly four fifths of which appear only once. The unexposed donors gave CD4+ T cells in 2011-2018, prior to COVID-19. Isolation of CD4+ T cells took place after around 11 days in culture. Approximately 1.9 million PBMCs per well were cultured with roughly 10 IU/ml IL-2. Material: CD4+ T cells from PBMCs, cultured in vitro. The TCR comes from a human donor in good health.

The CDR3 loop reads CAISVPGSRNTEAFF. The CDR3 DNA follows: TGTGCCATCAGTGTGCCAGGGTCGAGAAACACTGAAGCTTTCTTT. The V and J genes are TRBV10-3 and TRBJ1-1; maybe TRBD1 (5 bases). The germline V gene has CDR1 ENHRY and CDR2 SYGVKD. The CDR3 totals 15 residues. Trimming shortened V by 4 bases and J by 2 bases, and 14 bases separated the two germline ends.